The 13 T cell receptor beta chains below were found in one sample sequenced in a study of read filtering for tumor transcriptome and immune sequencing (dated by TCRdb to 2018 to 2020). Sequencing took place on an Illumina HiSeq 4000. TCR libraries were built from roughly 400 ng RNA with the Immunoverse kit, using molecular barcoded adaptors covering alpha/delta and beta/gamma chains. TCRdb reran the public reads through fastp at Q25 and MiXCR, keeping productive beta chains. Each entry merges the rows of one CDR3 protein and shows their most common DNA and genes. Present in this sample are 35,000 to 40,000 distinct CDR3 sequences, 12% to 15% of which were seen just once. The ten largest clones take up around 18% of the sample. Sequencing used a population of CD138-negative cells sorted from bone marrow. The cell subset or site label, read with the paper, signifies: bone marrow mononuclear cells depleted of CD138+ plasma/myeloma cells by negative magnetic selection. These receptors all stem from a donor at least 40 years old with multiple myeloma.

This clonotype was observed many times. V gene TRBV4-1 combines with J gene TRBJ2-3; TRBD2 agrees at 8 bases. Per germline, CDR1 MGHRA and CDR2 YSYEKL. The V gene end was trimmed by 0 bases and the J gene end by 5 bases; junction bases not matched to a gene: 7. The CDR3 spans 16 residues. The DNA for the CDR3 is TGCGCCAGCAGCCAAGAGGGAACTAGCGGCATAGATACGCAGTATTTT. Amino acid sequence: CASSQEGTSGIDTQYF.

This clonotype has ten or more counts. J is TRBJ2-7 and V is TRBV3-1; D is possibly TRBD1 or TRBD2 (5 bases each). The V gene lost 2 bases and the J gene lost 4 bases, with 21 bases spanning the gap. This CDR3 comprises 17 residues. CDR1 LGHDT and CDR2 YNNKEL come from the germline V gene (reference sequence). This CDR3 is CASSQRFGVGAAYEQYF. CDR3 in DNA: TGTGCCAGCAGCCAACGTTTCGGGGTCGGGGCGGCGTACGAGCAGTACTTC.

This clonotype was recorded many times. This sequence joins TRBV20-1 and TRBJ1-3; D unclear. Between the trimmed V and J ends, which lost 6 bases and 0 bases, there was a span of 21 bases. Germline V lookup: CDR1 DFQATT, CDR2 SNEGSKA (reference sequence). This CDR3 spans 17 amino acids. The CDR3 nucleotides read TGCAGTGCGCGTCGGGAGATAGGAATACACTCTGGAAACACCATATATTTT. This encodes CSARREIGIHSGNTIYF.

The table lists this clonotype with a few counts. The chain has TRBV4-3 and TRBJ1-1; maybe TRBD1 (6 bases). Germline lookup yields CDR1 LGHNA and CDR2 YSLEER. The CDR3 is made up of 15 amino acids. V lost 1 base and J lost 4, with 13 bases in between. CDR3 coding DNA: TGCGCCAGCAGCCAAGCTCCCAGGGGAGGCACTGAAGCTTTCTTT. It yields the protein CASSQAPRGGTEAFF.

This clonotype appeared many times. CDR3 nucleotide sequence: TGTGCCAGCAGCGCGAGGGGCGGGGGGGCAGACAATGAGCAGTTCTTC. Its protein product is CASSARGGGADNEQFF. J is TRBJ2-1 and V is TRBV7-3; the match to TRBD2 covers 9 bases. V dropped 5 bases and J dropped 5; count of bases not matched to a gene: 10. This CDR3 is built from 16 residues. Per germline, CDR1 SGHTA and CDR2 FQGTGA.

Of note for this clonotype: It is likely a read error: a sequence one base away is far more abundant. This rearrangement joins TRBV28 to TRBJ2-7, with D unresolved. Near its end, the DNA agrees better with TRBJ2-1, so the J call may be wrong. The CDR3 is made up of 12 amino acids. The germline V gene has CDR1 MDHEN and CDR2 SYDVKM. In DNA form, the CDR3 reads TGTGCCAGCAGTTTTCAGTACGATGAGCAGTTCTTC. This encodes CASSFQYDEQFF.

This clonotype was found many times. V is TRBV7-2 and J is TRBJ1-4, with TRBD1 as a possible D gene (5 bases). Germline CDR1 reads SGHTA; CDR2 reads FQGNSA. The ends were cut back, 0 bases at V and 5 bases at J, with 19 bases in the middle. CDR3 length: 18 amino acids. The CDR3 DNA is TGTGCCAGCAGCTTAGCCAGCAGCGGGGCAGGGCGAAATGAAAAACTGTTTTTT. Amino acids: CASSLASSGAGRNEKLFF. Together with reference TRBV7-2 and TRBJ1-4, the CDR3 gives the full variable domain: GAGVSQSPSNKVTEKGKDVELRCDPISGHTALYWYRQSLGQGLEFLIYFQGNSAPDKSGLPSDRFSAERTGGSVSTLTIQRTQQEDSAVYLCASSLASSGAGRNEKLFFGSGTQLSVL.

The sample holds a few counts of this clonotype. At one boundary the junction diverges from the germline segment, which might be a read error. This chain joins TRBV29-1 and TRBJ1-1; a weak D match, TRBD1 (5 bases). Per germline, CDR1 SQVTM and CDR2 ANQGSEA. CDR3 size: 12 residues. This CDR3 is CSVEGEMTEAFF. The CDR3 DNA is TGCAGCGTCGAAGGGGAAATGACTGAAGCTTTCTTT.

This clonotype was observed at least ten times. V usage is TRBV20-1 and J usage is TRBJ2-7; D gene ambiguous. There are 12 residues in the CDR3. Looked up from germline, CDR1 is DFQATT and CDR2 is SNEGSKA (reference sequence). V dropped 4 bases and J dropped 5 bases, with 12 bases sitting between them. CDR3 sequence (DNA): TGCAGTGCTAAAAGTAGTTGGGACGAGCAGTACTTC. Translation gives CSAKSSWDEQYF.

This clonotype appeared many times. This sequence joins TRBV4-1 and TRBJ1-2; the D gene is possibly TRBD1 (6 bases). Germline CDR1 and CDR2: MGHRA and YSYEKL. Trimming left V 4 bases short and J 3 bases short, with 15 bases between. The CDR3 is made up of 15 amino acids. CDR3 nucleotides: TGCGCCAGCAGCCCCGAGCAGGGGCGGGACTATGGCTACACCTTC. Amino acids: CASSPEQGRDYGYTF.

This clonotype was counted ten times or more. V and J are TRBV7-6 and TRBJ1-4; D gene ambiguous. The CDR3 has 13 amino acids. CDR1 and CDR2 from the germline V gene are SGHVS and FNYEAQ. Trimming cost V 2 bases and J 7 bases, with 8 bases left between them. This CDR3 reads CASSLSWSEKLFF. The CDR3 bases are TGTGCCAGCAGCTTATCGTGGAGTGAAAAACTGTTTTTT.

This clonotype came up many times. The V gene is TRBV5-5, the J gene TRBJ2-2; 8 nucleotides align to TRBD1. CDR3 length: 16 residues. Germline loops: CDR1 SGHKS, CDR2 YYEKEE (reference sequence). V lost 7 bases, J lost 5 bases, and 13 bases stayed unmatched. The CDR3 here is CASGDLRQGRTGELFF. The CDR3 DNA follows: TGTGCCAGCGGCGACCTCCGACAGGGGAGGACCGGGGAGCTGTTTTTT.

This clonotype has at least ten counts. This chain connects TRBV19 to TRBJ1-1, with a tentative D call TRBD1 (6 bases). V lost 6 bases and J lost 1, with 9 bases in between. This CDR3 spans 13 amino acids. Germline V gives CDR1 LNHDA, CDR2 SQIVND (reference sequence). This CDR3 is CASRPGANTEAFF. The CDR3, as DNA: TGTGCCAGTAGACCAGGGGCGAACACTGAAGCTTTCTTT.